One sample yielded the 8 T cell receptor beta chains listed below, sequenced in a study of read filtering for tumor transcriptome and immune sequencing. Molecular barcoded adaptors covering alpha/delta and beta/gamma chains were used on approximately 400 ng RNA. TCRdb reprocessed the reads via MiXCR and lists one record per CDR3 protein. This sample has 100,000 to 150,000 distinct CDR3 sequences, with about an eighth found just once. Material for sequencing was a population of CD138-negative cells sorted from bone marrow. These receptors came from a donor aged 40 or over with multiple myeloma.

There are many counts of this clonotype. J is TRBJ1-5 and V is TRBV3-1, with unresolved D. In germline, CDR1 is LGHDT, CDR2 YNNKEL (reference sequence). The CDR3 contains 14 residues. V was cut by 1 base and J by 7 bases, with 11 bases left in between. This CDR3 is CASSQGGREQPQHF. Written as DNA, the CDR3 is TGTGCCAGCAGCCAAGGAGGGAGGGAGCAGCCCCAGCATTTT.

This clonotype was detected ten times or more. The CDR3 DNA is TGTGCCAGCAGCTTAACAGGGGGCGAGCAGCCCCAGCATTTT. It encodes CASSLTGGEQPQHF. This chain connects TRBV11-2 to TRBJ1-5; 9 nucleotides agree with TRBD1. CDR3 length: 14 residues. Per germline, CDR1 SGHAT and CDR2 FQNNGV. V was pared by 2 bases and J by 7 bases, with 3 bases of the junction left unmatched.

This clonotype was recorded many times. CDR3 in DNA: TGTGCCAGCAGCACACCGGGACAGGGCTCCTACGAGCAGTACTTC. Translating gives CASSTPGQGSYEQYF. The chain couples TRBV3-1 to TRBJ2-7; 9 bases align to TRBD1. Losses at the gene ends were 5 bases for V and 0 bases for J; bases not matched to a gene: 5. Germline V gene data show CDR1 as LGHDT and CDR2 as YNNKEL (reference sequence). This CDR3 has 15 residues.

This clonotype came up many times. J is TRBJ2-5 and V is TRBV6-2 or TRBV6-3, with 7 bases matching TRBD1. The CDR3 has 14 amino acids. Losses at the gene ends were 6 bases for V and 4 bases for J; bases not matched to a gene: 8. Germline CDR1 and CDR2: MNHEY and SVGEGT. CDR3 residues: CASRPRTGLETQYF. In DNA form, the CDR3 reads TGTGCCAGCAGACCCCGGACAGGACTAGAGACCCAGTACTTC.

The chain uses TRBV27 and TRBJ2-5; D might be TRBD1 (8 bases). V was cut by 6 bases and J by 2 bases, with 31 bases left in between. Germline values: CDR1 MNHEY, CDR2 SMNVEV (reference sequence). The CDR3 length is 20 residues. In nucleotides, the CDR3 is TGTGCCAGCAGGGCAGGGGGCGTGAGCGGGACCTGGCGGGGTCAAGAGACCCAGTACTTC. This gives the protein CASRAGGVSGTWRGQETQYF.

As concerns this clonotype: A much more abundant neighbour one base away suggests this may be a read error. V gene TRBV7-9 combines with J gene TRBJ2-7; TRBD1 agrees at 7 bases. CDR3 length: 15 residues. Germline-derived CDR1 and CDR2 are SEHNR and FQNEAQ (reference sequence). DNA of the CDR3: TGTGCCGGCAGCCCGGTACAGGGGATTTCCTACGAGCAGTACTTC. It is translated as CAGSPVQGISYEQYF.

In its sample, this clonotype was seen many times. The V gene is TRBV20-1, the J gene TRBJ2-3; 13 bases agree with TRBD2. Germline CDR1 and CDR2: DFQATT and SNEGSKA (reference sequence). The V gene end was trimmed by 2 bases and the J gene end by 3 bases; junction bases not matched to a gene: 2. This CDR3 region has 15 residues. In DNA form, the CDR3 reads TGCAGTGCTAGACGGACTAGCGGGAGTACAGATACGCAGTATTTT. It yields the protein CSARRTSGSTDTQYF.

The sample holds many counts of this clonotype. V is TRBV3-1 and J is TRBJ2-5; no reliable D call. Germline V gene sequence: CDR1 LGHDT, CDR2 YNNKEL (reference sequence). CDR3 length equals 14 residues. The germline V and J ends were trimmed by 2 bases and 1 base, with 8 bases remaining between them. CDR3: CASSQRTAQETQYF. CDR3 sequence (DNA): TGTGCCAGCAGCCAACGAACCGCCCAAGAGACCCAGTACTTC.